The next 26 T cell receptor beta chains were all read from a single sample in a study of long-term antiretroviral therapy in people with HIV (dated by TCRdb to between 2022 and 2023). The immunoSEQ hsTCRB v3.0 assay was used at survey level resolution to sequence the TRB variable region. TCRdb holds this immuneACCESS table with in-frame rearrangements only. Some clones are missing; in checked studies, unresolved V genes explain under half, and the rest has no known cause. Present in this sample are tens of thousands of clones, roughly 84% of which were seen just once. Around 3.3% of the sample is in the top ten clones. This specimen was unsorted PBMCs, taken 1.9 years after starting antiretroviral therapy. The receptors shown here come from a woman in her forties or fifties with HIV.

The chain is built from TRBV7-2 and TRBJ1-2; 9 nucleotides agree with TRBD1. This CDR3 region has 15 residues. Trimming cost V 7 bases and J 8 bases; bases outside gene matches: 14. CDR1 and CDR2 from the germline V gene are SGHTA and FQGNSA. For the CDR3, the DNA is TGTGCCAGCAAACTTACCGGGACAGGGTCGGAAGGCTACACCTTC. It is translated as CASKLTGTGSEGYTF.

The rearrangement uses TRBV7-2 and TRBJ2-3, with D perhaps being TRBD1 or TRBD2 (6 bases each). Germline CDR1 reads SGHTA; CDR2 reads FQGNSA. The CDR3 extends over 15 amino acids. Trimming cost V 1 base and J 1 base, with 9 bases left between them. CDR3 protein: CASSLVGGRTDTQYF. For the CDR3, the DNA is TGTGCCAGCAGCTTAGTGGGGGGCCGCACAGATACGCAGTATTTT.

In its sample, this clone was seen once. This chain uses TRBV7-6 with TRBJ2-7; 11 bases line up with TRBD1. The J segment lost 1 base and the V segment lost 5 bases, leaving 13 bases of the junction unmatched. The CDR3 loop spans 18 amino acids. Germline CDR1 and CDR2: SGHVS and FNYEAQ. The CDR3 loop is CASSPRPGQGEESYEQYF. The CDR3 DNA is TGTGCCAGCAGCCCCCGGCCGGGACAGGGGGAGGAATCCTACGAGCAGTACTTC.

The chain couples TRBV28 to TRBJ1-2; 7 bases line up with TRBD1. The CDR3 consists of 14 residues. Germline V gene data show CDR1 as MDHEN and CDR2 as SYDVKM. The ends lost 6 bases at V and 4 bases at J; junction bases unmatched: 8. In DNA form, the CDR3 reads TGTGCCAGCAGCCCAGGGGGTATGGGCTATGGCTACACCTTC. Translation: CASSPGGMGYGYTF.

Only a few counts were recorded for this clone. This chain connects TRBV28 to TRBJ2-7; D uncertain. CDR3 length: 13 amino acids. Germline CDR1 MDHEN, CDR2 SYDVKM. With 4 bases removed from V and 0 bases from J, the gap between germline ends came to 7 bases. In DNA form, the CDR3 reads TGTGCCAGCAGTTGGGGTAACTCCTACGAGCAGTACTTC. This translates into CASSWGNSYEQYF.

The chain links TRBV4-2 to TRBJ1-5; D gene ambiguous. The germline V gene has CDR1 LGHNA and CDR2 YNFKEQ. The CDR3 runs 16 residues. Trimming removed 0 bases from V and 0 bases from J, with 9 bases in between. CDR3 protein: CASSQDVGYSNQPQHF. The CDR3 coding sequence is TGTGCCAGCAGCCAAGACGTGGGGTATAGCAATCAGCCCCAGCATTTT.

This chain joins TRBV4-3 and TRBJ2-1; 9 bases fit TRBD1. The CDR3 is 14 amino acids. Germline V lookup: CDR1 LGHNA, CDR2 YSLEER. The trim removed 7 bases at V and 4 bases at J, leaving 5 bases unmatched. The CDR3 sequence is CASTPDRGYNEQFF. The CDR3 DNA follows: TGCGCCAGCACCCCGGACAGGGGATACAATGAGCAGTTCTTC.

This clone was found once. CDR3 protein: CASSLGTGEYGYTF. The CDR3 DNA follows: TGCGCCAGCAGCTTGGGGACAGGGGAGTATGGCTACACCTTC. The V gene is TRBV5-1, the J gene TRBJ1-2, with 9 positions matching TRBD1. The CDR3 extends over 14 amino acids. Germline-derived CDR1 and CDR2 are SGHRS and YFSETQ. J gave up 5 bases and V 0 bases, and 2 bases lay outside the gene matches.

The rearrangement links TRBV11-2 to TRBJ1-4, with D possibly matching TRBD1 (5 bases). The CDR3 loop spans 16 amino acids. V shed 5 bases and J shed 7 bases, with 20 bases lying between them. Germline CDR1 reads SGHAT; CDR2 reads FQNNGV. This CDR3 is CASSLKRGGIGEKLFF. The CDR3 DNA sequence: TGTGCCAGCAGCCTTAAACGCGGGGGGATTGGTGAAAAACTGTTTTTT.

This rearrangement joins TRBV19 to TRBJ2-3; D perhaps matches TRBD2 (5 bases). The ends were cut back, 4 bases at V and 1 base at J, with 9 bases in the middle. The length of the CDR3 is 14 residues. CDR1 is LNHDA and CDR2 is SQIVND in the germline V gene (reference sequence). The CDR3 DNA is TGTGCCAGTAGTAGGTCCGGGGGCACAGATACGCAGTATTTT. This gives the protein CASSRSGGTDTQYF.

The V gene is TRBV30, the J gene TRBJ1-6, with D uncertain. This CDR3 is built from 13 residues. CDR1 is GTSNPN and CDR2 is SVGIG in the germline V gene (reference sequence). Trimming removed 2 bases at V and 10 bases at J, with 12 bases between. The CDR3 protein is CAWSLGSRSPLHF. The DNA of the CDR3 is TGTGCCTGGAGTTTGGGGTCTAGATCACCCCTCCACTTT.

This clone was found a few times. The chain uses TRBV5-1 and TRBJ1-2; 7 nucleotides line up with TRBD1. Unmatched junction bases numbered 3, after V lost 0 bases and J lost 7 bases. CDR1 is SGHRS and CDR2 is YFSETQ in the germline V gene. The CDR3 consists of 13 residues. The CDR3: CASSLETGSGYTF. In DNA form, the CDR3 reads TGCGCCAGCAGCTTGGAGACAGGGTCTGGCTACACCTTC.

This chain's CDR3 is CSVVRVVVYEQYF. CDR3 sequence (DNA): TGCAGCGTTGTAAGGGTAGTAGTGTACGAGCAGTACTTC. V is TRBV29-1 and J is TRBJ2-7; D uncertain. V was pared by 4 bases and J by 4 bases, with 14 bases between. The CDR3 has 13 residues. Germline assignment: CDR1 SQVTM and CDR2 ANQGSEA.

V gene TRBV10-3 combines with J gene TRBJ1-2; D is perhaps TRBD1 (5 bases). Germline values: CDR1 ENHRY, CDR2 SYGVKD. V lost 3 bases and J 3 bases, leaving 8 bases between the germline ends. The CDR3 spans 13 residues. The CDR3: CAISERGDYGYTF. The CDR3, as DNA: TGTGCCATCAGTGAACGGGGGGACTATGGCTACACCTTC.

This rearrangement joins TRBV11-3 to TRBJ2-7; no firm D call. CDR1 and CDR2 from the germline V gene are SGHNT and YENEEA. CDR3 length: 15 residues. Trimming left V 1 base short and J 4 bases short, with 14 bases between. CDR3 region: CASSLADGQEYEQYF. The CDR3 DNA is TGTGCCAGCAGCTTAGCGGACGGCCAAGAATACGAGCAGTACTTC.

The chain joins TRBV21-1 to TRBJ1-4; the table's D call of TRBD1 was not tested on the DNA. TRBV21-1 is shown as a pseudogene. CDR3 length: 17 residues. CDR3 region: CASSKEGKTGTGEKLFF. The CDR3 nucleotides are TGTGCCAGCAGCAAAGAAGGGAAGACCGGGACAGGGGAAAAACTGTTTTTT.

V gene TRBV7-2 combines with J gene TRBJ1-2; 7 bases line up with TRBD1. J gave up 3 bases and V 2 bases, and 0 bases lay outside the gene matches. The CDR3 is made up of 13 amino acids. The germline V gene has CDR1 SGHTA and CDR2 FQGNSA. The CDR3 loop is CASSLTGDYGYTF. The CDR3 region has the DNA TGTGCCAGCAGCTTAACAGGGGACTATGGCTACACCTTC.

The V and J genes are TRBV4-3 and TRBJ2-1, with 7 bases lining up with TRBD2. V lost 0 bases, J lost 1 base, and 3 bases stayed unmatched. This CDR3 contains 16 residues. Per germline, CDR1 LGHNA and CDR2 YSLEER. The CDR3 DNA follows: TGCGCCAGCAGCCAAGAAGGCGGGGGATCCTACAATGAGCAGTTCTTC. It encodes CASSQEGGGSYNEQFF.

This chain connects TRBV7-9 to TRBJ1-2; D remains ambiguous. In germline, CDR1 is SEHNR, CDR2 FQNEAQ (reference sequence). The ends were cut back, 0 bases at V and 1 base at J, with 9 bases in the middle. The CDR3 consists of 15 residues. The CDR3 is CASSLAVVVNYGYTF. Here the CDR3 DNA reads TGTGCCAGCAGCTTAGCTGTGGTTGTTAACTATGGCTACACCTTC.

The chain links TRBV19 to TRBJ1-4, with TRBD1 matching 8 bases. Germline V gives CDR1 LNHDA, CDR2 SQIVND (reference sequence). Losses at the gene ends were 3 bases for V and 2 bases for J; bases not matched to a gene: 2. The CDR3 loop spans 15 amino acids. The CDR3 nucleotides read TGTGCCAGTAGTATGAGGACAGGGACTAATGAAAAACTGTTTTTT. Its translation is CASSMRTGTNEKLFF.

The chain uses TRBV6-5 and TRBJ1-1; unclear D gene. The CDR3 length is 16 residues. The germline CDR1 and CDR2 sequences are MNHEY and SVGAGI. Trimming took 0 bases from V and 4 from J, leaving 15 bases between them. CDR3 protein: CASSYSWGYGSTEAFF. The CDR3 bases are TGTGCCAGCAGTTACTCGTGGGGATATGGGAGCACTGAAGCTTTCTTT.

The CDR3 sequence is CASSSRNGGAEEQYF. In nucleotides, the CDR3 is TGTGCCAGCAGCTCCCGCAACGGGGGGGCCGAGGAGCAGTACTTC. V gene TRBV7-2 combines with J gene TRBJ2-7; 8 nucleotides line up with TRBD2. This CDR3 is built from 15 residues. Germline CDR1 and CDR2: SGHTA and FQGNSA. The junction had 12 bases not matched to a gene; V was cut back by 4 bases and J by 7 bases.

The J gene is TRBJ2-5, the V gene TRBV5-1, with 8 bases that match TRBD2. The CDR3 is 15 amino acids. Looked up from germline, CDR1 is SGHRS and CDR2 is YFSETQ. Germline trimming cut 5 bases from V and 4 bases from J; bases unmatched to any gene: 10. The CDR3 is CASSPLRGDRETQYF. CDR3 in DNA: TGCGCCAGCAGTCCTTTGCGGGGGGATAGAGAGACCCAGTACTTC.

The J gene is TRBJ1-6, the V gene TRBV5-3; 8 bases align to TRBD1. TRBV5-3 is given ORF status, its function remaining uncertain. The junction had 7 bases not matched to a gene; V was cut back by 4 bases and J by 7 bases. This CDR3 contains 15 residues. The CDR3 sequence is CARSAGQGKNSPLHF. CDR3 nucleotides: TGTGCCAGAAGCGCCGGACAGGGTAAAAATTCACCCCTCCACTTT.

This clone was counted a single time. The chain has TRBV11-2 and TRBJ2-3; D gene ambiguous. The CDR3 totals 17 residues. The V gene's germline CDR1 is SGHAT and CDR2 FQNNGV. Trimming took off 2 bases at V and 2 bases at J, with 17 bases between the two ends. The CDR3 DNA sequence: TGTGCCAGCAGCTTACGAGGACGCACTACCGCCACAGATACGCAGTATTTT. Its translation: CASSLRGRTTATDTQYF.

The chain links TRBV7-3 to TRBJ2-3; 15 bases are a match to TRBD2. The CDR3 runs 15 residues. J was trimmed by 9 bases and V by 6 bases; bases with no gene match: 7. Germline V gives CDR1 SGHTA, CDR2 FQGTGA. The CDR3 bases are TGTGCCAGCAGTCCCATGGGACTAGCGGGGGGAACGCAGTATTTT. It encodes CASSPMGLAGGTQYF.